This T cell receptor beta chain was profiled in a study of long-term antiretroviral therapy in people with HIV (dated by TCRdb to 2021 to 2024). Notes on the research overall: The earliest samples were collected roughly a decade before the 2015 WHO recommendation for immediate ART, at a time when ART was usually postponed until CD4 counts fell. A total of roughly 180 cryopreserved PBMC samples were contributed to the cohort by 30 adults with confirmed HIV infection, with samples collected serially over a mean of around 6 years (range 1-12). A retrospective serial study tested whether ART initiation and durable HIV suppression were associated with changes in peripheral blood TRB repertoire composition and diversity. No cross-contamination during QIAcube processing was seen in test extractions of a monoclonal T-cell line run alongside around 30 polyclonal samples. Of the roughly 30 participants with HIV, more than 10 were female.

The immunoSEQ hsTCRB v3.0 assay was used at survey level resolution for TRB variable region sequencing. TRB sequencing targeted a depth of roughly 35,000-55,000 T-cell genomes per sample. An Illumina MiSeq with a v3 150-cycle kit was used to sequence the pooled TRB libraries. In the paper's pipeline: Repertoire analysis was performed in R inside a reproducible Nextflow workflow that covered QC, data transformation and analysis. LymphoSeq2, an R package for exploring AIRR-Seq data, was used to implement custom analyses. A few samples yielding fewer than 5000 total TRB sequences were excluded, leaving roughly 200 analyzed HIV repertoires. Among the roughly 200 retained HIV repertoires, 55 to 60 were collected before ART initiation and over 120 were collected after ART initiation. Repertoires were downsampled to 5000 TRB nucleotide sequences, with summary statistics averaged over 100 downsampling iterations. TRB sequences were retained for analysis only if CDR3 regions of at least seven amino acids were present. Two measures captured diversity: a Shannon entropy-derived clonality score and the Gini coefficient. In the repertoire networks, any two of the top 5000 CDR3 amino acid sequences were linked whenever the two sequences differed by an edit distance of one. For TRB CDR3 amino acid sequences, GLIPH2 was used to predict antigen specificity groups and MHC restriction. Known CMV, EBV, HIV or tissue antigen associations were flagged by matching CDR3 amino acid sequences against VDJdb and McPAS-TCR. Pre-ART, post-ART and control groups were compared with Wilcoxon signed-rank tests and Holm-Bonferroni correction. The clones in this table, taken by TCRdb from immuneACCESS, are in-frame only. Not every clone is retained; where verified, under half of the shortfall comes from an unresolved V gene, and the cause of the rest is unknown. V and J calls and clone size are copied from that table; D and trimming were computed from the DNA. This sample is represented by tens of thousands of clones; 80% to 90% of them were singletons. The leading ten clones occupy almost 7.5% of the sample.

Of note for this clone: The specificity of this receptor is unknown. There are no base qualities to consult, and no much larger clone falls within one base.

Participants were included only if at least one PBMC sample before ART initiation and at least two post-ART samples were available. All participants with HIV were treated in the United States of America. Cryopreserved samples of about 0.9-11 million PBMC were thawed and washed before DNA extraction. At the time of the earliest PBMC sample, participants with HIV were aged between roughly 20 and 54 years. Per participant, PBMC samples came from 1-4 timepoints prior to ART initiation and 2-8 timepoints following ART initiation, for a median of 7 samples. Serial HIV viral load, CD4+ T-cell count, ART history and demographic data were obtained for every participant. Genomic DNA was extracted from unsorted PBMC with a Qiagen kit on a QIAcube, processed in batches of 12 samples. The research as a whole found: The samples span the years 2004 to 2017, and the ART regimens used at that time may not be as effective as current regimens. Because PBMC availability was limited, only the TCR beta chain was sequenced, with no alpha chain pairing. ART initiation was associated with a significant increase in TRB diversity, but diversity stayed significantly below transplant donor controls even after long-term ART. HIV repertoires had narrower CDR3 length ranges than controls, and the network structure suggested an antigen-experienced repertoire that shifted only slightly toward naive after ART. Inferences about post-ART repertoire changes are limited because no data were available on ART adherence, viral resistance or therapy changes. Because pre-ART samples had limited cell numbers, profiling was done on unsorted PBMC rather than on sorted CD4+ and CD8+ T cells. Expanded TRB clones identified before ART initiation dominated the repertoire at all time points, although this dominance fluctuated and declined in many PLHIV after ART.

Germline trimming amounts to 4 bases on V and 5 bases on J, with 11 as the count of junction bases outside the gene matches. The germline V gene specifies SGHDN as CDR1 and FVKESK as CDR2. The CDR3 covers 17 residues, taking in both the cysteine and the phenylalanine. The sequence is cut down to CDR3 DNA, 51 bases in frame from base 1. The sequenced sample was unsorted PBMCs, obtained 1.8 years before starting antiretroviral therapy. The V and J genes are TRBV14 and TRBJ2-6, with 7 bases in between that match TRBD1. The TCR originated in a woman aged 25 to 39 with HIV. The CDR3 protein sequence reads: CASSRWDSLARANVLTF. The DNA sequence is as follows: TGTGCCAGCAGCCGCTGGGACAGCCTTGCTCGGGCCAACGTCCTGACTTTC.